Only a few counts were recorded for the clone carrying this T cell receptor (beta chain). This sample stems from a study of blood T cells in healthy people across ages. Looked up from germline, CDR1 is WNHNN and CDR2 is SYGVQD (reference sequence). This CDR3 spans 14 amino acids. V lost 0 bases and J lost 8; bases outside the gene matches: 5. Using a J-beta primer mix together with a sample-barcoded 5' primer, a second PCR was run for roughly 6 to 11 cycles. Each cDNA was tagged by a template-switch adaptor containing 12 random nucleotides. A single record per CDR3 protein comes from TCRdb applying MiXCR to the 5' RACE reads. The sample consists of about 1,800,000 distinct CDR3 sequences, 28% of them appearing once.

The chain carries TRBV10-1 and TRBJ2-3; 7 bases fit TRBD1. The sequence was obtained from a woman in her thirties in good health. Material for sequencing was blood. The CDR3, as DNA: TGCGCCAGCAGTGAGTCGACAGGGAAGGGTACGCAGTATTTT. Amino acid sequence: CASSESTGKGTQYF.